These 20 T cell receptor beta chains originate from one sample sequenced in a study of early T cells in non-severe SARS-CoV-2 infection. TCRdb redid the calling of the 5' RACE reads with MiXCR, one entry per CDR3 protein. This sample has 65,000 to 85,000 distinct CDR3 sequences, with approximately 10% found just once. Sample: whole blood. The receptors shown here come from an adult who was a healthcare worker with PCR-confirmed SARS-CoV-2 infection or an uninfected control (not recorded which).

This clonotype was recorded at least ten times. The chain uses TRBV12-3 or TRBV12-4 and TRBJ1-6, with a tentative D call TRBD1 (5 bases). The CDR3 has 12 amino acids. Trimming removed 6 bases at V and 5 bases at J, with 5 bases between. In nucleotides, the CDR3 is TGTGCCAGCAGGGACAATAATTCACCCCTCCACTTT. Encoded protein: CASRDNNSPLHF.

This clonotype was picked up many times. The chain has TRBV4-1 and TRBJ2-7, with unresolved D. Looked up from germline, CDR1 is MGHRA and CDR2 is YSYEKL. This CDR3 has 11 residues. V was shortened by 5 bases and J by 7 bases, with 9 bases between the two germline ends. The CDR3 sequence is CASSLYEEQYF. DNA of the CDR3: TGCGCCAGCAGCTTGTATGAGGAGCAGTACTTC.

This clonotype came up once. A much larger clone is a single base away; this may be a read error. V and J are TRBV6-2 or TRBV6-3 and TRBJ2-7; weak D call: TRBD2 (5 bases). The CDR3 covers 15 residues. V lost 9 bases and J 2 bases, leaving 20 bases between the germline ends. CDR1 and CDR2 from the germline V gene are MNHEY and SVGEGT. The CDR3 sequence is CASKSFSEGTYEQYF. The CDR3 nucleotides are TGTGCCAGTAAATCTTTCAGCGAGGGTACCTACGAGCAGTACTTC.

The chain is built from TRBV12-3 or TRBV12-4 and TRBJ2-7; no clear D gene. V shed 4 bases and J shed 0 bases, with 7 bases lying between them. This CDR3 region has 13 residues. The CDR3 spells CASSWGDSYEQYF. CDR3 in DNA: TGTGCCAGCAGTTGGGGTGACTCCTACGAGCAGTACTTC.

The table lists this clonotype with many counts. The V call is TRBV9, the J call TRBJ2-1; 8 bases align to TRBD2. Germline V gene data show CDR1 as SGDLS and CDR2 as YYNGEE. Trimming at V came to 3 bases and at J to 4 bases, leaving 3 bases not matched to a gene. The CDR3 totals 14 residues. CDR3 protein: CASSAAGVYNEQFF. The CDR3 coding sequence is TGTGCCAGCAGCGCAGCGGGAGTTTACAATGAGCAGTTCTTC.

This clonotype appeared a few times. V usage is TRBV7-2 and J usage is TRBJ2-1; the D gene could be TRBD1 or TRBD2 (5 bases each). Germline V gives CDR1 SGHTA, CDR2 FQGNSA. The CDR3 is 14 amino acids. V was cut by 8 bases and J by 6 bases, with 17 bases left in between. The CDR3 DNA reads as TGTGCCAGCGGGGCGGACTTCAGCTTCAATGAGCAGTTCTTC. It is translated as CASGADFSFNEQFF.

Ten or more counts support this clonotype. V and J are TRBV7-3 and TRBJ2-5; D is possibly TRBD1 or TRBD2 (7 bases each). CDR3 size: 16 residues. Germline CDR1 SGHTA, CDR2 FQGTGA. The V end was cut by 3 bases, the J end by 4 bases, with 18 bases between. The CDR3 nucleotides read TGTGCCAGCAGCTTGCGGGGGACCGGGACAGTAGAGACCCAGTACTTC. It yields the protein CASSLRGTGTVETQYF.

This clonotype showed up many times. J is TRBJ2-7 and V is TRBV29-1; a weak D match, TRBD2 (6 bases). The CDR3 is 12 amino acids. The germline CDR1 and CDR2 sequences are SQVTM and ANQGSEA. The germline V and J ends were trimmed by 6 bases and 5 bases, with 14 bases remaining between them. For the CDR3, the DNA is TGCAGCGTCCGGGAGTTAGCGGACGAGCAGTACTTC. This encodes CSVRELADEQYF.

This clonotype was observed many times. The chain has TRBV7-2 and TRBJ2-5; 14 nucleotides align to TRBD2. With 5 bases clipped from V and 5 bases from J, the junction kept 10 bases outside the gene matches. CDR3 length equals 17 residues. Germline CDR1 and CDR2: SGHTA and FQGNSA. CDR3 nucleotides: TGTGCCAGCAGCCGAACCGGGACTAGCGGGGGAGTGGAGACCCAGTACTTC. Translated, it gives CASSRTGTSGGVETQYF.

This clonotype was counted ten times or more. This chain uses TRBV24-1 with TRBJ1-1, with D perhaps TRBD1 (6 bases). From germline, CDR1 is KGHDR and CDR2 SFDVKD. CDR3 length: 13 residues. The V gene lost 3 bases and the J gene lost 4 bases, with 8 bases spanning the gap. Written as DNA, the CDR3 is TGTGCCACCAGTGATGGGGGGGCCACTGAAGCTTTCTTT. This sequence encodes CATSDGGATEAFF.

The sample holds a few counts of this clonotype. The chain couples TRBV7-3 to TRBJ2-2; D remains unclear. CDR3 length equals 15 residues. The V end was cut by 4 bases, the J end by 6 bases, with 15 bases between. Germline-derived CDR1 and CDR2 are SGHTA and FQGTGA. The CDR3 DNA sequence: TGTGCCAGCAGCTCGATGGGTCGCGGAGCCGGGGAGCTGTTTTTT. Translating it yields CASSSMGRGAGELFF. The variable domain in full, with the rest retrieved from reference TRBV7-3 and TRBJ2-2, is GAGVSQTPSNKVTEKGKYVELRCDPISGHTALYWYRQSLGQGPEFLIYFQGTGAADDSGLPNDRFFAVRPEGSVSTLKIQRTERGDSAVYLCASSSMGRGAGELFFGEGSRLTVL.

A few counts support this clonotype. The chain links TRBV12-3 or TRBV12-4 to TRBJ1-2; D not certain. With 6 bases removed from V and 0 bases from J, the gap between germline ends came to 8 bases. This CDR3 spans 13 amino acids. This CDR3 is CASSPASNYGYTF. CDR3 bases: TGTGCCAGCAGCCCCGCATCTAACTATGGCTACACCTTC.

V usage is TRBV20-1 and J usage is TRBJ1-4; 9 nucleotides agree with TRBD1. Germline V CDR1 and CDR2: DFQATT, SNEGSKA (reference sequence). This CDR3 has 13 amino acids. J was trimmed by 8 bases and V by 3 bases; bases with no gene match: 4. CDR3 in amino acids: CSARWDRVEKLFF. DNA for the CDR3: TGCAGTGCTAGGTGGGACAGGGTAGAAAAACTGTTTTTT.

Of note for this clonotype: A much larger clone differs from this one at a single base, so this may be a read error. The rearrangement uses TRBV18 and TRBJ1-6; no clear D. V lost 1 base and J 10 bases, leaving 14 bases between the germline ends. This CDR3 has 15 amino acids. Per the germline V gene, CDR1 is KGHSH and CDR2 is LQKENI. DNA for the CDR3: TGTGCCAGCTCACCACGTCATGGCCTCAGGTCACCCCTCCACTTT. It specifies CASSPRHGLRSPLHF. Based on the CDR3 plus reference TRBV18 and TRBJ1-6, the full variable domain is NAGVMQNPRHLVRRRGQEARLRCSPMKGHSHVYWYRQLPEEGLKFMVYLQKENIIDESGMPKERFSAEFPKEGPSILRIQQVVRGDSAAYFCASSPRHGLRSPLHFGNGTRLTVT.

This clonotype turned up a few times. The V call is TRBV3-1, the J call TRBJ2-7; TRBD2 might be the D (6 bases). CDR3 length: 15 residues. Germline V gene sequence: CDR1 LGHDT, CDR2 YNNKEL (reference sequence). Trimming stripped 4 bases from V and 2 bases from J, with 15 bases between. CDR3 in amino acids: CASSPLGEATYEQYF. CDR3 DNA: TGTGCCAGCAGCCCCCTCGGGGAGGCCACCTACGAGCAGTACTTC.

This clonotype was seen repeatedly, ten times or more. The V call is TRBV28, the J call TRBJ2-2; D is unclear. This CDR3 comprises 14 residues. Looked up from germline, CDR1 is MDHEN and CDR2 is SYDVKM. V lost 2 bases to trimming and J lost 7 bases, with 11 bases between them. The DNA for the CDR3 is TGTGCCAGCAGTTTAGTACCGTTACACGGGGAGCTGTTTTTT. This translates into CASSLVPLHGELFF.

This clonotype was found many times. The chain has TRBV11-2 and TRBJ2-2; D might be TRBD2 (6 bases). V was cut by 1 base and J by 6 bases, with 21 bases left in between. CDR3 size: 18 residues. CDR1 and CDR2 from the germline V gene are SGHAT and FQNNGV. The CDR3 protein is CASSLGAGLHSLSGELFF. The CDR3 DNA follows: TGTGCCAGCAGCTTAGGCGCGGGGCTTCACTCCTTGTCCGGGGAGCTGTTTTTT.

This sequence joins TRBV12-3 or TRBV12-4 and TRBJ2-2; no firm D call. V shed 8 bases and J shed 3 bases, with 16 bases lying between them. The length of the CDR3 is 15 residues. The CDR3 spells CASAVKPPDTGELFF. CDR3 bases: TGTGCCAGCGCAGTTAAGCCTCCGGACACCGGGGAGCTGTTTTTT.

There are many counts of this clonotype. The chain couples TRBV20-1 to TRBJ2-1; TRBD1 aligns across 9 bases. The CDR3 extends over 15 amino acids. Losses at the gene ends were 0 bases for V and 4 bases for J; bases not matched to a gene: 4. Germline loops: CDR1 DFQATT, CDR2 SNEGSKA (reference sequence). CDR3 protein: CSARDPGQGYNEQFF. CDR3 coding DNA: TGCAGTGCTAGAGATCCGGGACAGGGTTACAATGAGCAGTTCTTC.

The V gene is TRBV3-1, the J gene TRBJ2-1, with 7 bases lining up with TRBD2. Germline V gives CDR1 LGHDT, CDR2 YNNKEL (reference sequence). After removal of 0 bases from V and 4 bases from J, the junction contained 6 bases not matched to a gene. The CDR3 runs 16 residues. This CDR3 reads CASSQEASGPYNEQFF. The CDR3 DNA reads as TGTGCCAGCAGCCAAGAGGCTAGCGGACCTTACAATGAGCAGTTCTTC.